Each of the 21 T cell receptor beta chains below was sequenced from the same sample in a study of human T cells and chemical hapten exposure. Time point meaning: pre-sensitization, week 0. Described treatment: therapeutic diphenylcyclopropenone sensitization with weekly scalp DPC. Researchers extracted total RNA from unfractionated whole blood. TCRdb recomputed calls from the RACE reads with MiXCR, one row per CDR3 protein. The table has 35,000 to 45,000 distinct CDR3 sequences, 12% seen once. Sequencing was performed on whole blood, taken in connection with sensitization to the hapten diphenylcyclopropenone (DPC). The receptor set was obtained from a woman in her thirties or forties with alopecia areata. Some clones in this sample may be carry-over from other donors' samples.

This chain links TRBV7-2 with TRBJ2-1; 7 positions agree with TRBD2. CDR1 is SGHTA and CDR2 is FQGNSA in the germline V gene. This CDR3 contains 13 residues. V was clipped by 3 bases and J by 8 bases; unmatched bases: 4. Here the CDR3 DNA reads TGTGCCAGCAGCTTCAGCCGGGGGGATGAGCAGTTCTTC. It yields the protein CASSFSRGDEQFF.

This sequence joins TRBV20-1 and TRBJ2-2; the D call may be TRBD1 or TRBD2 (5 bases each). Looked up from germline, CDR1 is DFQATT and CDR2 is SNEGSKA (reference sequence). The CDR3 consists of 15 residues. Trimming cost V 1 base and J 6 bases, with 15 bases left between them. CDR3 sequence (DNA): TGCAGTGCTAGAGGCCGGGACCTCCATTCCGGGGAGCTGTTTTTT. Protein sequence: CSARGRDLHSGELFF.

This clonotype was detected only a few times. The chain carries TRBV20-1 and TRBJ2-7, with D perhaps matching TRBD1 or TRBD2 (5 bases each). With 6 bases removed from V and 0 bases from J, the gap between germline ends came to 15 bases. CDR1 and CDR2 from the germline V gene are DFQATT and SNEGSKA (reference sequence). CDR3 size: 14 residues. In nucleotides, the CDR3 is TGCAGTGCCCCAGCATGGGACGGCTCCTACGAGCAGTACTTC. Its protein product is CSAPAWDGSYEQYF.

This clonotype was seen only a few times. V gene TRBV12-5 combines with J gene TRBJ1-1; 7 bases fit TRBD1. From germline, CDR1 is LGHNT and CDR2 FRNRAP. J gave up 4 bases and V 6 bases, and 2 bases lay outside the gene matches. The CDR3 has 12 residues. DNA for the CDR3: TGTGCTAGTGGGCGGGACAGCACTGAAGCTTTCTTT. Translated: CASGRDSTEAFF.

This clonotype was recorded many times. This chain links TRBV5-1 with TRBJ2-4; D may be TRBD1 or TRBD2 (5 bases each). Trimming took off 0 bases at V and 5 bases at J, with 6 bases between the two ends. Germline CDR1 is SGHRS and CDR2 is YFSETQ. The CDR3 contains 13 residues. The DNA for the CDR3 is TGCGCCAGCAGCTTGGGAGGGGAAAACATTCAGTACTTC. Its protein is CASSLGGENIQYF.

This clonotype was detected ten times or more. The rearrangement joins TRBV27 to TRBJ1-2; 9 nucleotides align to TRBD1. CDR3 length: 15 amino acids. Germline CDR1 is MNHEY and CDR2 is SMNVEV (reference sequence). Trimming at V came to 6 bases and at J to 4 bases, leaving 9 bases not matched to a gene. The CDR3 sequence is CASSRDREVFYGYTF. CDR3 nucleotides: TGTGCCAGCAGCCGGGACAGGGAGGTATTCTATGGCTACACCTTC.

This clonotype was observed many times. The chain combines TRBV13 with TRBJ2-1; the match to TRBD2 covers 14 bases. The CDR3 has 19 amino acids. Germline trimming cut 6 bases from V and 0 bases from J; bases unmatched to any gene: 10. CDR1 and CDR2 (germline): PRHDT, FYEKMQ (reference sequence). CDR3 region: CASSSGTSGRASSYNEQFF. The CDR3 DNA reads TGTGCCAGCAGTTCCGGGACTAGCGGGAGAGCGAGCTCCTACAATGAGCAGTTCTTC.

This chain connects TRBV2 to TRBJ1-6; a weak D match, TRBD1 (5 bases). Germline V gene sequence: CDR1 SNHLY, CDR2 FYNNEI. There are 15 residues in the CDR3. The germline V and J ends were trimmed by 8 bases and 10 bases, with 21 bases remaining between them. CDR3 in amino acids: CASPRGGTSGSPLHF. CDR3 in DNA: TGTGCCAGCCCCCGTGGGGGTACTTCTGGGTCACCCCTCCACTTT.

This clonotype was seen ten or more times. This chain links TRBV6-6 with TRBJ2-1; a possible D gene is TRBD2 (6 bases). The CDR3 has 12 residues. Germline V gene data show CDR1 as MNHNY and CDR2 as SVGAGI (reference sequence). V was pared by 5 bases and J by 8 bases, with 10 bases between. In DNA, the CDR3 is TGTGCCAGCAGTACAGGAGGGTATGAGCAGTTCTTC. Protein: CASSTGGYEQFF.

This clonotype was detected many times. The V and J genes are TRBV7-6 and TRBJ2-2; D is perhaps TRBD1 (5 bases). CDR3 size: 14 residues. Germline CDR1 is SGHVS and CDR2 is FNYEAQ. Deletions cut 2 bases from V and 4 bases from J, with 8 bases between. The CDR3 is CASSLQGATGELFF. The DNA for the CDR3 is TGTGCCAGCAGCTTACAGGGTGCCACCGGGGAGCTGTTTTTT.

The sample holds many counts of this clonotype. The chain links TRBV10-3 to TRBJ2-7; TRBD1 might be the D (6 bases). V lost 8 bases and J 0 bases, leaving 11 bases between the germline ends. The CDR3 runs to 13 residues. Germline CDR1 reads ENHRY; CDR2 reads SYGVKD. In DNA, the CDR3 is TGTGCCATCGGCACAGGGTCCTCCTACGAGCAGTACTTC. Translated: CAIGTGSSYEQYF.

CDR3 bases: TGTGCCAGCAGTTACTCAGCGGACGGAAACTATGGCTACACCTTC. This encodes CASSYSADGNYGYTF. The gene calls are TRBV6-5 and TRBJ1-2; D uncertain. CDR3 length: 15 amino acids. Germline CDR1 is MNHEY and CDR2 is SVGAGI. The V and J ends lost 0 bases and 2 bases respectively, with 10 bases between them.

This clonotype was seen many times. This chain connects TRBV7-9 to TRBJ2-3, with 14 bases matching TRBD2. The germline gives CDR1 SEHNR, CDR2 FQNEAQ (reference sequence). V was pared by 3 bases and J by 3 bases, with 2 bases of the junction left unmatched. This CDR3 is 16 amino acids long. The CDR3 sequence is CASSLGLAGETDTQYF. CDR3 in DNA: TGTGCCAGCAGCTTGGGACTAGCGGGAGAGACAGATACGCAGTATTTT.

This sequence joins TRBV6-6 and TRBJ1-1; no clear D gene. Germline loops: CDR1 MNHNY, CDR2 SVGAGI (reference sequence). The CDR3 extends over 14 amino acids. Trimming pared 0 bases from V and 5 bases from J, leaving 10 bases between. DNA for the CDR3: TGTGCCAGCAGTTACTCGTCACGGGAAACTGAAGCTTTCTTT. It codes for CASSYSSRETEAFF.

By proportion, this clonotype is medium-sized. This chain connects TRBV7-8 to TRBJ2-5, with TRBD2 matching over 8 bases. Losses at the gene ends were 5 bases for V and 7 bases for J; bases not matched to a gene: 6. The CDR3 consists of 13 residues. Germline V gives CDR1 SGHVS, CDR2 FQNEAQ. In nucleotides, the CDR3 is TGTGCCAGCAGCAAGGGACTAGTCGGGACCCAGTACTTC. This translates into CASSKGLVGTQYF.

The rearrangement links TRBV12-3 or TRBV12-4 to TRBJ1-1; 7 nucleotides align to TRBD1. Trimming took 3 bases from V and 7 from J; bases not matched to a gene: 5. The CDR3 is 13 residues long. In DNA, the CDR3 is TGTGCCAGCAGTTTGGGTCAGGGGGTTGAAGCTTTCTTT. Translation gives CASSLGQGVEAFF.

This clonotype was detected ten times or more. The CDR3 DNA follows: TGTGCCATCAATGGTTTACTGACTGGAAACACCATATATTTT. Translating it yields CAINGLLTGNTIYF. The V call is TRBV28, the J call TRBJ1-3; D is unclear. This CDR3 contains 14 residues. V dropped 10 bases and J dropped 2 bases, with 15 bases sitting between them. In germline, CDR1 is MDHEN, CDR2 SYDVKM.

The chain links TRBV24-1 to TRBJ2-1, with 12 bases identical to TRBD2. The V gene end was trimmed by 2 bases and the J gene end by 8 bases; junction bases not matched to a gene: 6. From germline, CDR1 is KGHDR and CDR2 SFDVKD. CDR3 length: 16 amino acids. The CDR3 sequence: CATSDSATSGRDEQFF. The CDR3 DNA sequence: TGTGCCACCAGTGATTCGGCGACTAGCGGGAGAGATGAGCAGTTCTTC.

This clonotype was counted only a few times. The V call is TRBV2, the J call TRBJ2-7; the D call may be TRBD1 or TRBD2 (6 bases each). Trimming stripped 4 bases from V and 3 bases from J, with 13 bases between. The germline gives CDR1 SNHLY, CDR2 FYNNEI. The length of the CDR3 is 14 residues. CDR3 nucleotides: TGTGCCAGCAGTGGAGTCGGGGGACACTACGAGCAGTACTTC. This codes for CASSGVGGHYEQYF.

This clonotype appeared a few times. The genes are TRBV28 and TRBJ2-7; possibly TRBD2 for D (5 bases). Germline CDR1 MDHEN, CDR2 SYDVKM. V lost 6 bases to trimming and J lost 7 bases, with 13 bases between them. CDR3 size: 12 residues. CDR3 bases: TGTGCCAGCAGCCTGCATCGGGGTGAGCAGTACTTC. This gives the protein CASSLHRGEQYF.

This clonotype was recorded many times. V usage is TRBV30 and J usage is TRBJ2-1; no clear D. Germline V lookup: CDR1 GTSNPN, CDR2 SVGIG (reference sequence). The CDR3 covers 14 residues. V lost 1 base, J lost 2 bases, and 9 bases lay in between. The CDR3 nucleotides read TGTGCCTGGAGTGGACGTAAAGCCTACAATGAGCAGTTCTTC. Its protein is CAWSGRKAYNEQFF.